This T cell receptor (beta chain) appears in the sequencing data of a study of spatial heterogeneity in lung cancer. Overall study context: Across the raw uncorrected reads, a unique TCR and UMI combination was observed, on average, more than ten times.

Trimming removed 6 bases from V and 4 bases from J, with 13 bases in between. CDR3 length equals 13 residues. Germline CDR1 is SNHLY and CDR2 is FYNNEI. Time point defined: blood at routine non-recurrence follow-up after resection. No cell sorting; template was whole RNA from tumor, lung tissue or PBMC. This clonotype has a handful of counts. TCRdb re-called the 5' RACE reads through MiXCR, storing one row per CDR3 protein. Of under 30,000 distinct CDR3 sequences listed, 4.5% to 7.5% are singletons. The sample consisted of PBMCs, taken at follow-up. The receptor was derived from a male donor with early-stage non-small cell lung cancer. The gene calls are TRBV2 and TRBJ2-7; perhaps TRBD1 as D (6 bases). CDR3 nucleotides: TGTGCCAGCAGGGACAGTAGAGGGTACGAGCAGTACTTC. Protein: CASRDSRGYEQYF.